This entry lists 7 T cell receptor beta chains sequenced from one sample in a study of blood T cells in healthy people across ages. A second PCR, run for about 6 to 11 cycles, used a sample-barcoded 5' primer plus a J-beta primer mix. MiXCR, applied by TCRdb to the 5' RACE reads, yields one record per CDR3 protein. The data show roughly 1,800,000 distinct CDR3 sequences, 49% seen once. Material: blood. These TCRs come from a woman in her thirties or forties in good health.

The chain recombines TRBV20-1 with TRBJ2-1, with a weak D call TRBD1 (5 bases). V was trimmed by 3 bases and J by 9 bases, leaving 15 bases between them. Per germline, CDR1 DFQATT and CDR2 SNEGSKA (reference sequence). This CDR3 has 13 residues. The CDR3 coding sequence is TGCAGTGCTAGGGGCCAGGGTCTAGGTGAGCAGTTCTTC. Protein product: CSARGQGLGEQFF.

The V gene is TRBV20-1, the J gene TRBJ2-7; 12 bases agree with TRBD2. Germline assignment: CDR1 DFQATT and CDR2 SNEGSKA (reference sequence). CDR3 length equals 18 residues. Germline trimming cut 0 bases from V and 0 bases from J; bases unmatched to any gene: 9. CDR3 region: CSARDAVTSGGTSYEQYF. The CDR3 nucleotides read TGCAGTGCTAGAGATGCCGTGACTAGCGGGGGAACCTCCTACGAGCAGTACTTC.

The chain joins TRBV4-3 to TRBJ2-1; the D gene could be TRBD1 or TRBD2 (6 bases each). V lost 0 bases, J lost 2 bases, and 14 bases lay in between. Per the germline V gene, CDR1 is LGHNA and CDR2 is YSLEER. The CDR3 runs 17 residues. CDR3 sequence: CASSQDPGATTYNEQFF. Written as DNA, the CDR3 is TGCGCCAGCAGCCAAGATCCGGGGGCTACCACCTACAATGAGCAGTTCTTC.

This clonotype was detected only a few times. The chain uses TRBV29-1 and TRBJ2-3; D is possibly TRBD2 (5 bases). Looked up from germline, CDR1 is SQVTM and CDR2 is ANQGSEA. V was clipped by 6 bases and J by 0 bases, with 10 bases between them. This CDR3 comprises 13 residues. This chain's CDR3 is CSVKAASTDTQYF. In DNA form, the CDR3 reads TGCAGCGTCAAAGCGGCAAGCACAGATACGCAGTATTTT.

There are a few counts of this clonotype. The chain carries TRBV20-1 and TRBJ2-7; D gene ambiguous. The J call may be mistaken, given a closer DNA end match to TRBJ2-5. Germline assignment: CDR1 DFQATT and CDR2 SNEGSKA (reference sequence). The CDR3 is 11 amino acids. This CDR3 is CSAIVQETQYF. As DNA, the CDR3 is TGCAGTGCTATCGTTCAAGAGACCCAGTACTTC.

This clonotype was seen a single time. The gene calls are TRBV7-9 and TRBJ2-3; 12 nucleotides agree with TRBD1. J lost 4 bases, V lost 4 bases, and 9 bases had no gene match. The germline gives CDR1 SEHNR, CDR2 FQNEAQ (reference sequence). The CDR3 length is 17 residues. CDR3 sequence (DNA): TGTGCCAGCAGCTCCCGGGACAGGGGGCGGTTAGCAGATACGCAGTATTTT. Its translation: CASSSRDRGRLADTQYF.

This clonotype was observed a handful of times. The rearrangement uses TRBV20-1 and TRBJ2-7; 7 nucleotides match TRBD2. The trim removed 1 base at V and 7 bases at J, leaving 10 bases unmatched. Germline loops: CDR1 DFQATT, CDR2 SNEGSKA (reference sequence). This CDR3 has 14 residues. The CDR3 is CSARGPSGINEQYF. In DNA form, the CDR3 reads TGCAGTGCTAGAGGTCCTAGCGGCATCAATGAGCAGTACTTC.